This T cell receptor (beta chain) derives from a study of regulatory T cells in long-lasting Graves disease. The ends were cut back, 8 bases at V and 3 bases at J, with 17 bases in the middle. The CDR3 covers 15 residues. Arm-PCR of CDR3 regions and iRepertoire HTBI primers were the basis on which TCR beta libraries were built. TCRdb processed the multiplex PCR reads anew with MiXCR; each CDR3 protein has one entry. Of fewer than 550,000 distinct CDR3 sequences listed, about 16% are singletons. Ten or more counts support this clonotype. The time point: newly diagnosed GD, antithyroid drugs for less than 3 months. The TCR library was prepared using RNA isolated from PBMCs. The authors diagnosed Graves' disease using American Thyroid Association guidelines. The same data also contributed to another study, on T cells in Graves' hyperthyroidism and ophthalmopathy. That report notes: In the first-round RT-PCR of the TCR CDR3, the HTBI primer set was used.

The specimen was peripheral blood mononuclear cells (PBMCs), collected at new diagnosis, from a patient treated with antithyroid drugs. The chain has TRBV12-3 or TRBV12-4 and TRBJ2-1; D possibly uses TRBD1 or TRBD2 (6 bases each). The receptor was derived from a woman under 30 with Graves disease. CDR3 DNA sequence: TGTGCCAGCTTTTTCCGGGGGCTTGGCTACAATGAGCAGTTCTTC. This sequence encodes CASFFRGLGYNEQFF.